This T cell receptor beta chain was obtained from a study of circulating CD8 cells and anti-PD-1 response in melanoma. Sorting of live CD3+CD8+TCRalphabeta+ cells by PD-1 and/or TIGIT gave four subsets. V lost 0 bases, J lost 3 bases, and 12 bases lay in between. Germline values: CDR1 SGHDT, CDR2 YYEEEE. This CDR3 spans 15 amino acids. TCR libraries were prepared from 15 ng of total RNA with the QIAseq Immune Repertoire TCR panel. A single record per CDR3 protein comes from TCRdb applying MiXCR to the reads. Of approximately 620 distinct CDR3 sequences in the sample, around 7.4% were seen once. This clonotype rates as large.

The source of this sequence is a human donor with melanoma. V gene TRBV5-6 combines with J gene TRBJ2-5, with D maybe TRBD1 (5 bases). Sequencing used CD8+ T cells from PBMCs, obtained at baseline or after one month of anti-PD-1 therapy (not recorded which). The CDR3 DNA reads as TGTGCCAGCAGCTTGGCGCGGCAGGGTAAAGAGACCCAGTACTTC. It yields the protein CASSLARQGKETQYF.